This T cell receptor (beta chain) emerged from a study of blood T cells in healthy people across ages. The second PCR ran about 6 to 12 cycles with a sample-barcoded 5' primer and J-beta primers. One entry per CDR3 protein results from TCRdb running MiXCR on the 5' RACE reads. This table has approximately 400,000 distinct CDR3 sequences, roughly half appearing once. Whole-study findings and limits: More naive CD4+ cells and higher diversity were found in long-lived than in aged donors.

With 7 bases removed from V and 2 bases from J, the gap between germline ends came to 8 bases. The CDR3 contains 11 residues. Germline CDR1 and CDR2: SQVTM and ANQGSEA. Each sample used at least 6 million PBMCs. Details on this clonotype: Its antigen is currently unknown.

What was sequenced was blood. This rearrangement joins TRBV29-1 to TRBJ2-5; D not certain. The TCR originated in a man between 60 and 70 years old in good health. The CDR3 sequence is CSAGSQETQYF. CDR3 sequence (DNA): TGCAGCGCAGGAAGTCAAGAGACCCAGTACTTC.